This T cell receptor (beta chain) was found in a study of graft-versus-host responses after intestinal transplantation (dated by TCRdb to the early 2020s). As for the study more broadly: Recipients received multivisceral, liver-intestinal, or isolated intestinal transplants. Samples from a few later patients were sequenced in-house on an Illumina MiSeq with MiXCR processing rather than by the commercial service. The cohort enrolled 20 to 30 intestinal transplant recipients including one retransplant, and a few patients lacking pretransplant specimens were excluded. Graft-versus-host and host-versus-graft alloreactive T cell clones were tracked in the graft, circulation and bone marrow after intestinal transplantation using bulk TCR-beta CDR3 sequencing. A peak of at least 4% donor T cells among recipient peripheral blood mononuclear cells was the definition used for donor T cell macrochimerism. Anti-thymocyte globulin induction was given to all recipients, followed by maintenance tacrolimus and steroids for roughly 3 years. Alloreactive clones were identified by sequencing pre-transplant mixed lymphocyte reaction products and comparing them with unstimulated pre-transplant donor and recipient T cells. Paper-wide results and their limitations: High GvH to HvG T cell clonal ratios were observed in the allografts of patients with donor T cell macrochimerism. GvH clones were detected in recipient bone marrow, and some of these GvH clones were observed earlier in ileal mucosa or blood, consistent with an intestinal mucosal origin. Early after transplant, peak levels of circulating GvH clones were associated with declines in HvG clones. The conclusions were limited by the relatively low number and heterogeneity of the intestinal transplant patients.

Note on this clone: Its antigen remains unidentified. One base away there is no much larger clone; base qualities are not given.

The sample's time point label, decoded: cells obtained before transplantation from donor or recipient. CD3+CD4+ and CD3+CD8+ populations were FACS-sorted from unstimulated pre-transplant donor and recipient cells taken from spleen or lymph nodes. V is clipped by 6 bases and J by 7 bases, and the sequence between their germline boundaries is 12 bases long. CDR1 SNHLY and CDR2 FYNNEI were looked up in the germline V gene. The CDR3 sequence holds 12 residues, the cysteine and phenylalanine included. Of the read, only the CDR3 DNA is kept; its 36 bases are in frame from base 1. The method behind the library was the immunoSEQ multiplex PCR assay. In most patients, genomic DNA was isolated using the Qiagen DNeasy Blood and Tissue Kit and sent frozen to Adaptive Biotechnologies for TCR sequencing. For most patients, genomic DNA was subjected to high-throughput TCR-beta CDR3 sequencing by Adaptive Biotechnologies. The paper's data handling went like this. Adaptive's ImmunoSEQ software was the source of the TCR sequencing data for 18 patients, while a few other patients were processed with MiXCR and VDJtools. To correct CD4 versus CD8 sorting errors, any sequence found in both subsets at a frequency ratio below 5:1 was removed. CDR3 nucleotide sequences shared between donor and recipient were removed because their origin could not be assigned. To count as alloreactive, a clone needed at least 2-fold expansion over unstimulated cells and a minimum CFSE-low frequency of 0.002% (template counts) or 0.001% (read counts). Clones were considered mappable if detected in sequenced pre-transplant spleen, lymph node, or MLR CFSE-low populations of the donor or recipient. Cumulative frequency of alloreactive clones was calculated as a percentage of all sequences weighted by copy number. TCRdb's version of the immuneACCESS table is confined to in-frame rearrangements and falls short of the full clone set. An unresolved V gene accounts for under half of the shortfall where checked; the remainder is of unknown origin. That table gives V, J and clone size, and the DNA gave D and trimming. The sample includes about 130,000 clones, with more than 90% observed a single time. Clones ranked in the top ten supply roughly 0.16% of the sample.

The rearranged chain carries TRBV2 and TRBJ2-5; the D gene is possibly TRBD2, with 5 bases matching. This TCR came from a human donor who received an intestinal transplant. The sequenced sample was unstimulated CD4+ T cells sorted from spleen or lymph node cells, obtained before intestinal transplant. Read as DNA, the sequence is TGTGCCAGCAGGAAACTAGAGGCGACCCAGTACTTC. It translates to CASRKLEATQYF.